The table lists the clone carrying this T cell receptor beta chain with many counts. Its antigen is not known. The data belong to a study of T cell repertoires in cytomegalovirus infection. Whole-study results and caveats: Carriers of CMV plus the relevant HLA were identified by cumulative public TCR beta family frequency.

TCRdb re-analysed the reads in MiXCR, keeping a single row per CDR3 protein. The sample contains some 400,000 distinct CDR3 sequences, about a sixth of which appear only once. The sample comprised PBMCs. The sequence derives from a human donor in good health (CMV status not recorded). Some clones in this sample may be carry-over from other donors' samples.

Written as DNA, the CDR3 is TGTGCCAGTAGTACAAGCCCCGGACTAGCAGATGAGCAGTTCTTC. This codes for CASSTSPGLADEQFF. The chain links TRBV19 to TRBJ2-1; TRBD2 matches at 8 bases. CDR1 is LNHDA and CDR2 is SQIVND in the germline V gene (reference sequence). The CDR3 runs 15 residues. V was pared by 4 bases and J by 8 bases, with 10 bases of the junction left unmatched.